The following is a T cell receptor (beta chain) sequence with its context. The antigen is not known. The cDNA was synthesized by means of template-switch 5'RACE, which was carried out with 10-nucleotide random UMIs. TCRdb re-derived calls from the 5' RACE reads in MiXCR, one entry per CDR3 protein. Found here are roughly 48,000 distinct CDR3 sequences, roughly 12% of them singletons; the top ten hold 7.5% to 9.5%. Regarding time point: longitudinal time-point 3. The data originate from a study of neurological immune-mediated disorders. Findings of the study overall: Expansion of TCR clones was greatest in HTLV-1-associated myelopathy and smallest in multiple sclerosis, where it fell below that of healthy controls.

This TCR was sampled from a male donor with HTLV-1-associated myelopathy (HAM/TSP). Source material: PBMCs.

CDR3 coding DNA: TGTGCCAGCAGCTTTCTAAATCCGGGACGTGGGCCTTCTAACTATGGCTACACCTTC. Encoded protein: CASSFLNPGRGPSNYGYTF. V usage is TRBV7-9 and J usage is TRBJ1-2, with D maybe TRBD1 (5 bases). Germline V gene lookup returns CDR1 SEHNR and CDR2 FQNEAQ (reference sequence). The CDR3 sequence is 19 residues long. The ends were cut back, 3 bases at V and 0 bases at J, with 23 bases in the middle.